This record looks at one TCR beta chain sequence and its context. The target of this receptor is not known. No quality values exist for individual bases; no much larger clone is one base distant. Sequences SNHLY (CDR1) and FYNNEI (CDR2) are obtained from the germline V gene. The CDR3 contains 13 residues, cysteine and phenylalanine counted. Only the CDR3 region is kept as DNA, spanning 39 bases read in frame from base 1. A distance of 16 bases separates the germline ends of V and J, which lose 8 bases and 8 bases respectively. The data belong to a study of T cells in Graves' hyperthyroidism and ophthalmopathy (dated by TCRdb to about 2019). Study-level background: Peripheral blood was sampled at the time of initial diagnosis, prior to any treatment. To identify TCR V-J signatures that set the groups apart, the researchers used a discovery cohort of more than 95 patients, made up of 40 to 45 with Graves' ophthalmopathy and around 58 with stable Graves' hyperthyroidism. An independent validation cohort of around 19 hyperthyroidism patients and about 16 patients who later progressed to ophthalmopathy tested prospective prediction of ophthalmopathy. The 100 or so discovery patients were randomly split 7:3 into training and test sets. In more than 5 Graves' hyperthyroidism patients, the study also compared T-cell repertoires from thyroid tissue with T-cell repertoires from blood. After sampling, hyperthyroidism patients received methimazole starting at 30 mg daily, and ophthalmopathy patients received high-dose intravenous methylprednisolone. According to the paper, TCR Vbeta CDR3 sequencing was carried out on approximately 140 peripheral blood samples, which came from 40 to 45 ophthalmopathy, 75 or so hyperthyroidism and 17 progressor patients. Results and caveats for the whole study, not just this receptor: Most expanded thyroid clonotypes (frequency above 0.001) were also found in blood, which suggests that blood repertoires may mirror thyroid immune responses. No statistical method was used to set the sample size in advance, and investigators knew the group allocation. A model built on a 13 V-J signature distinguished ophthalmopathy from stable hyperthyroidism, reaching 85% to 90% sensitivity and around 81% specificity in cross-validation and 80%/75% in testing. In validation, progression to ophthalmopathy was predicted by the model with roughly 71% sensitivity and 72% to 85% specificity, a median of approximately 6.5 months before onset.

Graves' hyperthyroidism was defined as stable when no progression to ophthalmopathy occurred over 18 months of follow-up. The hyperthyroidism patients were between 18 and 65 years old and newly diagnosed, with a disease duration of less than 2 months. The study excluded patients with uncontrolled infections, other autoimmune diseases, pregnancy or lactation. Diagnoses were established on the basis of clinical symptoms, serum thyroxine and TRAb, thyroid ultrasound, and orbital computed tomography. PBMCs were separated from over 9 ml of fresh peripheral blood using Ficoll-Paque density gradient centrifugation. Total RNA was extracted using Trizol reagent, and RNA quality was assessed on an Agilent 2100 Bioanalyzer. The TCR beta CDR3 regions were amplified from RNA transcripts. For the first round of RT-PCR on the TCR CDR3, the HTBI primer set was used together with the Qiagen OneStep RT-PCR kit. A second multiplex PCR round built the libraries, followed by size selection and purification. The libraries were sequenced on an Illumina HiSeq2000 using paired-end 100 bp reads. On the study's bioinformatics: SOAPnuke was used to process the raw data, with reads discarded if the reads contained adapters or uncalled bases, had a mean Phred below 15, or lacked an exact constant-primer or identifier match. COPE v1.2.5 was used to merge the high-quality paired reads, and each unique nucleotide sequence was defined as a clonotype. MiTCR v1.1 was used to align the clonotypes against IMGT TRBV, TRBD and TRBJ reference segments. Analysis was restricted to V-J combinations with a frequency above 0.0001, which covered about 99% of repertoires. A TCS score was defined as the ratio of F50 (clonal expansion) to E x V (chaos), with BLOSUM62-based TCRdist applied between CDR3 peptides within each V-J. Welch's t-statistics and random forest reduced 450 to 600 V-J features to roughly 13, which were used in a naive Bayes classifier (R e1071). Thyroid-blood repertoire similarity was quantified with the Morisita-Horn index. In-frame beta chains were kept once TCRdb had trimmed the public reads at Q25 with fastp and called clones with MiXCR. Rows are combined by CDR3 protein, so each entry shows the most common genes and DNA. The V and J calls and clone size are TCRdb's, not the authors'. The sample table contains hundreds of thousands of distinct CDR3 sequences; only one count was recorded for over 35% of them. In total, the top ten clones hold less than 35% of the sample.

Rearrangement joined TRBV2 to TRBJ1-5; the D gene cannot be resolved reliably. The source is a woman aged 40-49 years with Graves' hyperthyroidism. The source material was blood. For the CDR3, the sequence is CASLGGLAEPQHF. The sequenced DNA: TGTGCCAGCTTGGGAGGGTTAGCTGAGCCCCAGCATTTT. Reference TRBV2 and TRBJ1-5 genes cover what lies past the CDR3, so the full variable domain is EPEVTQTPSHQVTQMGQEVILRCVPISNHLYFYWYRQILGQKVEFLVSFYNNEISEKSEIFDDQFSVERPDGSNFTLKIRSTKLEDSAMYFCASLGGLAEPQHFGDGTRLSIL.